This T cell receptor beta chain was captured by sequencing in a study of shared clonotypes between healthy human individuals (dated by TCRdb to the early 2020s). Study-level background: Three men and a couple of women, aged 18 to 49 years, made up the cohort. For each donor, CD4 naive and CD4 memory were each run on three plates, CD8 naive on two plates, and CD8 memory on one plate. The study deeply sequenced blood TCR repertoires of about 5 healthy adults to estimate repertoire size and the extent of clonotype sharing between individuals. Different laboratories and diverse techniques were used to prepare libraries and sequence TCR repertoires, to increase sequencing depth and limit assay-specific biases. Leukapheresis yielded between about 0.9 and 9.5 billion PBMCs per donor. On the study overall, not on this receptor specifically: Sampling was restricted to blood, and TCR repertoires in tissue are likely to differ from TCR repertoires in blood. Compared with non-shared clonotypes, clonotypes shared by all four sorted-subset donors had higher generation probabilities. Even with the large sequencing depth, rarefaction of the sorted-subset datasets indicated that sequencing was incomplete. Pairwise subsampling led to the expectation that sequencing depth would affect the degree of clonotype sharing among donors. Naive subsets generally had larger estimated clonotype richness than memory subsets. The small number of donors limited the genetic and exposure-history diversity represented. Across four donors, about 5.2% of naive CD4, approximately 3.6% of naive CD8, about 2.3% of memory CD4, and about 0.44% of memory CD8 clonotypes were shared.

The donors were healthy, HIV-negative adults with no recently reported acute infections or vaccinations. Every donor was a Caucasian adult living in Nashville, Tennessee, USA. CD4+ T cells were enriched by magnetic negative selection; naive cells were then positively selected on CD45RA, and the negative fraction formed the memory subset. Blood was obtained by leukapheresis, after which PBMCs were separated by Ficoll-Histopaque density gradient centrifugation and cryopreserved in liquid nitrogen vapor phase. Purity and quantity of every magnetically sorted T cell population were checked by analytical flow cytometry. Each sorted fraction had its genomic DNA isolated and then quantified by UV absorbance on a Nanodrop 2000c. Using the deep immunoSEQ assay, multiplex PCR amplified TCR CDR3 regions from genomic DNA. Extracted genomic DNA from each cell subset was distributed evenly across all wells of several immunoSEQ 96-well plates, and each plate was treated as a replicate. Each replicate PCR for sorted subsets received about 210 ng genomic DNA, equal to roughly 33,000 T cell genomes. Purified libraries were measured with a Qubit 3.0 fluorometer, size-checked on a Bioanalyzer 2100, and measured again with the KAPA Library Quantification kit. Every immunoSEQ 96-well plate was sequenced on a separate single-read 150-cycle Illumina NextSeq 550 flow cell. The source study handled its data this way. Because the immunoSEQ output included only junctional sequences and no quality scores, the filtering could not be the same as the filtering used for full-length reads. To assign V/J genes and CDR3, sequences were annotated using PyIR, a Python wrapper for IgBLAST v1.9, with IMGT germline references. Reads with weak V/J assignments (E-value above 1e-6), missing CDR3, stop codons, out-of-frame junctions, or ambiguous translated residues were removed. V3J clonotypes were defined as sequences sharing the same inferred V gene, J gene, and CDR3 amino acid sequence. Percentage overlap between repertoires was calculated by dividing the number of shared unique clonotypes by the size of the smaller repertoire. Repertoire richness was assessed with RTK rarefaction, the Chao1 estimator, and Recon v2.1 estimates of unobserved clonotypes. Generation probabilities for all TCRbeta clonotypes obtained by the gDNA method from a handful of donors were computed using OLGA. In its TCRdb copy, this immuneACCESS table keeps in-frame sequences only and misses some clones. Where compared with another copy, unresolved V genes explain less than half of these, and the others have no known cause. V and J calls and clone size are as listed in that table; D and trimming were resolved from the DNA. Present in this sample are around 2.5 million clones, under 95% of which were seen just once. The top ten clonotypes cover about 0.39% of the sample.

V and J are truncated by 5 bases and 1 base respectively, leaving an intervening sequence of 8 bases. Inclusive of the bounding cysteine and phenylalanine, the CDR3 is 13 residues long. Only the CDR3 DNA is retained, 39 bases long and in frame from the first base. Sequences SGHTA (CDR1) and FQGNSA (CDR2) are obtained from the germline V gene. A word on this clone: Its antigen remains undetermined. One base away there is no much larger clone; base qualities are not given. The sample holds other DNA sequences that translate to the same CDR3.

This receptor was taken from a man between 18 and 35 years old in good health. Some clones in this sample may be carry-over from other donors' samples. The sequenced material came from naive CD4+ T cells from PBMCs. The cell subset or site label, read with the paper, signifies: CD45RA+ positively selected. This receptor chain uses TRBV7-2 and TRBJ1-1; a weak D assignment points to TRBD1 (5 bases agree). The DNA reads TGTGCCAGCAGCCCTGGGGGGAACACTGAAGCTTTCTTT. This codes for CASSPGGNTEAFF.